The present TCR beta chain was sequenced within a study of PD-L1 blockade in urothelial cancer. Time point meaning: pretreatment peripheral blood. V was trimmed by 7 bases and J by 0 bases, leaving 13 bases between them. Germline assignment: CDR1 SNHLY and CDR2 FYNNEI. The CDR3 runs to 15 residues. The assay was immunoSEQ multiplex PCR, and TCRdb's table has in-frame clones only and misses some. The data contain 55,000 to 80,000 clones, about 76% of them singletons. The chain employs TRBV2 and TRBJ1-5; D is possibly TRBD1 (6 bases). The sample here was PBMCs, taken around atezolizumab (anti-PD-L1) treatment. This TCR was recovered from a man in his sixties or seventies with urothelial cancer. The CDR3 loop is CASTNNRDSNQPQHF. For the CDR3, the DNA is TGTGCCAGCACCAATAACAGGGATAGCAATCAGCCCCAGCATTTT.